This T cell receptor beta chain was recorded in a study of T cell changes during pregnancy in multiple sclerosis. V dropped 6 bases and J dropped 4; count of bases not matched to a gene: 11. The germline V gene has CDR1 SGHKS and CDR2 YYEKEE (reference sequence). The CDR3 spans 15 residues. Clones were read by immunoSEQ multiplex PCR, and TCRdb kept only the in-frame ones, dropping some. This sample yields some 77,000 clones, of which around 91% are seen a single time; approximately 2% belongs to the top ten. The starting material was peripheral blood, obtained before pregnancy. V is TRBV5-5 and J is TRBJ1-2, with 8 bases lining up with TRBD1. This TCR was sampled from a female donor with multiple sclerosis, enrolled in a pregnancy study. DNA for the CDR3: TGTGCCAGCACGCCCAGATCCGGGACAGGCTATGGCTACACCTTC. It translates to CASTPRSGTGYGYTF.